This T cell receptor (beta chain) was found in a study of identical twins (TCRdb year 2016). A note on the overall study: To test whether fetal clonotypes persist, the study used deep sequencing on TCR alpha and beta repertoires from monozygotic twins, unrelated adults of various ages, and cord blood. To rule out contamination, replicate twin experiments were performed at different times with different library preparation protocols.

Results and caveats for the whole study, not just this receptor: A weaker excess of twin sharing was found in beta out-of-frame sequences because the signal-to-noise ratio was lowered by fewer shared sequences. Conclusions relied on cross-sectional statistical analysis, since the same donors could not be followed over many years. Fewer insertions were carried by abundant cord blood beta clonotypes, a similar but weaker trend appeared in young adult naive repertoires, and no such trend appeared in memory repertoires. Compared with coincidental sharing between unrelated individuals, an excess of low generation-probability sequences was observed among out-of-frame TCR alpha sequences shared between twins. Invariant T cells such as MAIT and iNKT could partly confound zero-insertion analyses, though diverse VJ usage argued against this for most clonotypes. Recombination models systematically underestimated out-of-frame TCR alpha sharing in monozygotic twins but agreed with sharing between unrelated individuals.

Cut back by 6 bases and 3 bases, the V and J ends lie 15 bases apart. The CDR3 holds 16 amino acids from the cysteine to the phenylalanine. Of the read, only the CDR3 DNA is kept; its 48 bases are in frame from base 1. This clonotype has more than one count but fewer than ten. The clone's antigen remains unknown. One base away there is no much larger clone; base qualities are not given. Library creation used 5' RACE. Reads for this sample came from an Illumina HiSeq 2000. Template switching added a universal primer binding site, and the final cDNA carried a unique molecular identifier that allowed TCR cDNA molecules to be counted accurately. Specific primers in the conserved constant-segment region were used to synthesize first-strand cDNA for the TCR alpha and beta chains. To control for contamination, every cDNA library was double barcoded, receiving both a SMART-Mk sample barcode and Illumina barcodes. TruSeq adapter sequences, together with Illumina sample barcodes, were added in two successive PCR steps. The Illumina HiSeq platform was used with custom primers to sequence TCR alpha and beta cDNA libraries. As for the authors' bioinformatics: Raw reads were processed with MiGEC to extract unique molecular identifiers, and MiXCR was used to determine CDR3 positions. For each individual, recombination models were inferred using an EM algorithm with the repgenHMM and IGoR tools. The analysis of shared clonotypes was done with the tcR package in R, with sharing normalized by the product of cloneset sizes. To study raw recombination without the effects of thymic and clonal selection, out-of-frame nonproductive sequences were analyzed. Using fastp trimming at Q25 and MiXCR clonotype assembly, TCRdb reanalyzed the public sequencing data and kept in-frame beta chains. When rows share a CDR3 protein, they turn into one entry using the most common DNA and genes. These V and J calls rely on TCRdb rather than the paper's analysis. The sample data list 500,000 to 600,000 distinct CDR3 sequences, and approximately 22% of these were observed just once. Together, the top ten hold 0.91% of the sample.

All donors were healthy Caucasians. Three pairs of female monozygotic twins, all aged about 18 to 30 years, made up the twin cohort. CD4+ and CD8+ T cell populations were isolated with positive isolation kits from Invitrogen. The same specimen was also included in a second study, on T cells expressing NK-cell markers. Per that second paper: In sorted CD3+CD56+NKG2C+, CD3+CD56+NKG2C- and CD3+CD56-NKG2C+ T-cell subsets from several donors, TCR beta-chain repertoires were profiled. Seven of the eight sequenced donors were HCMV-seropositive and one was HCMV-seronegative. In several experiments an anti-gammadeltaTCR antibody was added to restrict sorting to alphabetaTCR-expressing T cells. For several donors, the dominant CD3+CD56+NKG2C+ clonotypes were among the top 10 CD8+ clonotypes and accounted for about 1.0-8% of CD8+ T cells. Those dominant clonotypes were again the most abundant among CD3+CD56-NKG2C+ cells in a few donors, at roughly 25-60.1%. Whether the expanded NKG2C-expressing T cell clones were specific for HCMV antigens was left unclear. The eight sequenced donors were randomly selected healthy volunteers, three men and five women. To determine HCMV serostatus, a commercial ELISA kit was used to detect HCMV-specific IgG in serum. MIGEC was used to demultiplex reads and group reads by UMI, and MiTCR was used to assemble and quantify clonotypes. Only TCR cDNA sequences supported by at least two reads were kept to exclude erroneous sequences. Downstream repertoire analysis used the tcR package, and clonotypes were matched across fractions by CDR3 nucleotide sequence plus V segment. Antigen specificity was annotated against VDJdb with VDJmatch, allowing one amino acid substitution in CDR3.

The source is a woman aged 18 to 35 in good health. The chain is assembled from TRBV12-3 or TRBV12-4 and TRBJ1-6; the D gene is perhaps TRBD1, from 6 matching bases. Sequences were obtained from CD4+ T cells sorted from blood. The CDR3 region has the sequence CASRRTVGYYNSPLHF. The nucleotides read TGTGCCAGCAGAAGGACAGTGGGTTACTATAATTCACCCCTCCACTTT.